These T cell receptor beta chains were read from a single sample in a study of blood T cell repertoires in COVID-19. Generated by immunoSEQ multiplex PCR, the TCRdb table keeps only in-frame clones and is missing some. This sample yields hundreds of thousands of clones, of which almost 90% are seen a single time; roughly 1.6% belongs to the top ten. The sample consisted of PBMCs or T cells enriched from blood (not recorded which). The receptors originated from a woman in her late teens or twenties with acute COVID-19. The CDR3 runs from the conserved cysteine through the conserved F or W.

TRBJ2-7 | TRBV5-1 | 17 | CASSLAGWGDKSDEQYF
TRBJ1-2 | TRBV7-9 | 12 | CASSSEGAGYTF
TRBJ2-1 | TRBV2 | 15 | CASSEAGGYHNEQFF
TRBJ1-4 | TRBV3-1/TRBV3-2 | 14 | CASSRSGTAEKLFF
TRBJ1-3 | TRBV18 | 17 | CASSPPNRVNSGNTIYF
TRBJ2-1 | TRBV29-1 | 14 | CSVVPAGQVNEQFF
TRBJ2-3 | TRBV19 | 17 | CASSELAGGIGIDTQYF
TRBJ1-2 | TRBV12-1 | 17 | CASSPLSRDRSNYGYTF
TRBJ2-1 | TRBV19 | 17 | CASSPSLAGGHNNEQFF
TRBJ2-7 | TRBV25-1 | 13 | CASSETGFYEQYF
TRBJ2-3 | TRBV27 | 17 | CASSPLGTSGKPDTQYF
TRBJ1-4 | TRBV19 | 16 | CASSGRGIKTREKLFF
TRBJ2-7 | TRBV18 | 16 | CASSPPSGREIYEQYF
TRBJ2-1 | TRBV9 | 17 | CASSPLSVRENFGGQFF
TRBJ2-2 | TRBV4-3 | 17 | CASSQSGLAGNTGELFF
TRBJ2-7 | TRBV6-5 | 16 | CASSYPLAGGSYEQYF
TRBJ2-2 | TRBV11-3 | 15 | CASSSRLANTGELFF
TRBJ1-5 | TRBV19 | 14 | CASSTDRNNQPQHF
TRBJ1-5 | TRBV10-3 | 16 | CAISESRGRDNQPQHF
TRBJ2-2 | TRBV3-1/TRBV3-2 | 14 | CASSHKGATGELFF
TRBJ2-7 | TRBV5-8 | 12 | CASSPRVYEQYF
TRBJ2-1 | TRBV7-2 | 12 | CASSTRYNEQFF
TRBJ2-7 | TRBV27 | 14 | CASSSDTASYEQYF
TRBJ1-5 | TRBV4-2 | 18 | CASSQGGSQGSLGQPQHF
TRBJ2-3 | TRBV7-9 | 15 | CASSPGTSPTDTQYF
TRBJ2-1 | TRBV11-3 | 14 | CASSPSGSPGEQFF
TRBJ1-3 | TRBV5-1 | 17 | CASRLGIQGGSGNTIYF
TRBJ2-2 | TRBV7-9 | 14 | CASSLGLALGELFF
TRBJ2-1 | TRBV7-9 | 14 | CASSLVVSYNEQFF
TRBJ2-2 | TRBV7-9 | 14 | CASSQGSGVGELFF
TRBJ2-2 | TRBV7-8 | 16 | CASSSGQGAITGELFF
TRBJ1-4 | TRBV4-2 | 15 | CASSRKGQQNEKLFF
TRBJ2-7 | TRBV4-1 | 13 | CASSQVSVSEQYF
TRBJ2-1 | TRBV2 | 15 | CASSVLGTGPVEQFF
TRBJ2-7 | TRBV4-2 | 15 | CASSQELARFYEQYF
TRBJ1-5 | TRBV5-1 | 14 | CASSLVRKHQPQHF
TRBJ2-7 | TRBV4-1 | 15 | CASSQDKAGVYEQYF
TRBJ1-4 | TRBV7-9 | 13 | CASSLVIGEKLFF
TRBJ2-5 | TRBV27 | 14 | CASSLRGGSETQYF
TRBJ2-5 | TRBV5-4 | 13 | CASSPSRGETQYF
TRBJ2-5 | TRBV6-4 | 13 | CASSMMEGAAQYF
TRBJ2-6 | TRBV27 | 14 | CATARISGANVLTF
TRBJ1-1 | TRBV28 | 14 | CASSFPHRNTEAFF
TRBJ2-5 | TRBV5-4 | 17 | CASSLKDSGRGQETQYF
TRBJ1-1 | TRBV6-5 | 11 | CASRGVTEAFF
TRBJ1-5 | TRBV6-2/TRBV6-3 | 16 | CASSYGGTYSNQPQHF
TRBJ1-2 | TRBV21-1 | 24 | CASAEWGRDRVLGGGWGLLYGYTF
TRBJ2-7 | TRBV4-1 | 16 | CASSQGLGLAGGVEYF